This is a list of T cell receptor beta chains from one sample in a study of regulatory T cells in long-lasting Graves disease. TCRdb analysed the multiplex PCR reads with MiXCR anew, one entry per CDR3 protein. The sample has 250,000 to 300,000 distinct CDR3 sequences, around 18% seen once; the top ten hold 12% to 15%. This sample was also put to use in a study of T cells in Graves' hyperthyroidism and ophthalmopathy.

Sequenced here: peripheral blood mononuclear cells (PBMCs), sampled at new diagnosis, from a patient treated with antithyroid drugs. Every receptor here comes from a woman aged 25-40 years with Graves disease. The CDR3 runs from the conserved cysteine through the conserved F or W. A D gene is named only where the DNA matches it firmly. Clone size is stated in some rows and not others, as once, few, many or a class when expanded.

v_call	j_call	clone_size	d_call	cdr3_aa	cdr3_nt
TRBV3-1	TRBJ1-2	many	NA	CASSHEQGHYGYTF	TGTGCCAGCAGCCATGAACAGGGACACTATGGCTACACCTTC
TRBV5-1	TRBJ2-3	NA	TRBD2	CASSIGTSGGTDTQYF	TGCGCCAGCAGCATAGGGACTAGCGGCGGCACAGATACGCAGTATTTT
TRBV28	TRBJ1-6	NA	NA	CASSTGLFSRNSPLHF	TGTGCCAGCAGTACCGGGCTCTTCTCAAGGAATTCACCCCTCCACTTT
TRBV7-8	TRBJ2-7	many	TRBD1	CTSSLARTGPHEQYF	TGTACCAGCAGCTTAGCGAGGACAGGGCCCCACGAGCAGTACTTC
TRBV6-1	TRBJ1-5	NA	NA	CASSEEQVYSNQPQHF	TGTGCCAGCAGTGAAGAACAGGTTTATAGCAATCAGCCCCAGCATTTT
TRBV9	TRBJ1-5	many	NA	CASSVGYGPDQPQHF	TGTGCCAGCAGCGTGGGCTACGGGCCGGATCAGCCCCAGCATTTT
TRBV5-1	TRBJ2-7	many	TRBD1	CASSFTPDRGGKGYEQYF	TGCGCCAGCAGCTTTACGCCGGACAGGGGAGGGAAGGGCTACGAGCAGTACTTC
TRBV12-3/TRBV12-4	TRBJ1-5	few	TRBD1	CASRAGTDNQPQHF	TGTGCCAGCAGGGCCGGGACAGACAATCAGCCCCAGCATTTT
TRBV7-2	TRBJ2-2	many	TRBD2	CASRLWTSGTGELFF	TGTGCCAGCAGACTTTGGACTAGCGGGACCGGGGAGCTGTTTTTT
TRBV6-5	TRBJ1-5	many	NA	CASSSSWRSNQPQHF	TGTGCCAGCAGTTCGAGTTGGCGCAGCAATCAGCCCCAGCATTTT
TRBV11-2	TRBJ2-5	many	NA	CASSLGPPLETQYF	TGTGCCAGCAGCTTAGGTCCACCGCTAGAGACCCAGTACTTC
TRBV19	TRBJ1-5	NA	NA	CASSSNRGFNQPQHF	TGTGCCAGTAGTTCCAATCGGGGCTTTAATCAGCCCCAGCATTTT
TRBV6-1	TRBJ1-6	many	TRBD1	CASSLRDRNSPLHF	TGTGCCAGCAGTCTCCGGGACAGAAATTCACCCCTCCACTTT
TRBV20-1	TRBJ2-7	many	TRBD2	CSADTSGYEQYF	TGCAGTGCGGATACTAGCGGCTACGAGCAGTACTTC
TRBV27	TRBJ2-7	many	NA	CASSSGRGLINEQYF	TGTGCCAGCAGTAGTGGGCGGGGGCTTATCAACGAGCAGTACTTC
TRBV6-1	TRBJ1-6	many	NA	CASVRGSNSPLHF	TGTGCCAGCGTACGGGGATCGAATTCACCCCTCCACTTT
TRBV3-1	TRBJ1-3	many	TRBD1	CASSQHTGAANTIYF	TGTGCCAGCAGCCAGCACACAGGGGCAGCAAACACCATATATTTT
TRBV12-5	TRBJ1-6	many	TRBD1	CASGLVPGQRIDSPLHF	TGTGCTAGTGGTTTGGTACCGGGACAGCGTATCGATTCACCCCTCCACTTT
TRBV12-3/TRBV12-4	TRBJ1-1	few	NA	CASIPGGLMNTEAFF	TGTGCCAGCATCCCTGGGGGACTCATGAACACTGAAGCTTTCTTT
TRBV6-1	TRBJ1-1	many	NA	CASSQRRVNTEAFF	TGTGCCAGCAGTCAGCGCAGGGTGAACACTGAAGCTTTCTTT
TRBV20-1	TRBJ2-7	few	NA	CSASTGTYEQYF	TGCAGTGCCAGTACAGGGACCTACGAGCAGTACTTC
TRBV25-1	TRBJ1-5	many	NA	CATGLDDEGNQPQHF	TGTGCCACCGGCCTGGACGATGAAGGCAATCAGCCCCAGCATTTT
TRBV5-1	TRBJ2-5	NA	NA	CASSKTTQGTETQYF	TGCGCCAGCAGCAAAACTACCCAGGGTACCGAGACCCAGTACTTC
TRBV6-5	TRBJ1-1	many	TRBD1	CASSSFGTGLTEAFF	TGTGCCAGCAGTTCTTTCGGGACAGGGCTAACTGAAGCTTTCTTT
TRBV14	TRBJ2-5	many	TRBD2	CASSPAGVTETQYF	TGTGCCAGCAGCCCCGCGGGGGTGACAGAGACCCAGTACTTC
TRBV9	TRBJ2-2	many	NA	CASSAPGVTGELFF	TGTGCCAGCAGTGCCCCGGGGGTCACCGGGGAGCTGTTTTTT
TRBV4-2	TRBJ1-6	few	NA	CASSQVGIWGSPLHF	TGTGCCAGCAGCCAAGTAGGTATCTGGGGTTCACCCCTCCACTTT
TRBV7-2	TRBJ1-1	many	NA	CASSLGRAAEAFF	TGTGCCAGCAGCTTAGGCAGGGCGGCTGAAGCTTTCTTT
TRBV20-1	TRBJ2-1	many	NA	CSAVSREGYNEQFF	TGCAGTGCTGTTAGCAGGGAAGGGTACAATGAGCAGTTCTTC
TRBV5-1	TRBJ2-2	many	NA	CASSDDRPTGELFF	TGCGCCAGCTCTGATGACAGACCCACCGGGGAGCTGTTTTTT
TRBV6-2/TRBV6-3	TRBJ1-1	many	NA	CASSYSAGGMENTEAFF	TGTGCCAGCAGTTACTCGGCGGGAGGGATGGAGAACACTGAAGCTTTCTTT
TRBV5-4	TRBJ2-5	many	NA	CASSPRTEGTQYF	TGTGCCAGCAGCCCAAGGACAGAAGGGACCCAGTACTTC
TRBV11-1	TRBJ1-1	many	NA	CASSPQSGTEAFF	TGTGCCAGCAGCCCACAATCCGGGACCGAAGCTTTCTTT
TRBV5-6	TRBJ1-1	NA	NA	CASSLGGGVMNTEAFF	TGTGCCAGCAGCTTGGGGGGGGGGGTTATGAACACTGAAGCTTTCTTT
TRBV7-9	TRBJ2-7	many	NA	CASSLGVLQGSYEQYF	TGTGCCAGCAGCTTAGGTGTACTCCAGGGCTCCTACGAGCAGTACTTC